This T cell receptor beta chain was profiled in a study of beta chain features in type 1 diabetes. Expressed TCRB transcripts got sequenced, as all isolated RNA was reverse transcribed. The repertoire was sequenced with immunoSEQ multiplex PCR; TCRdb's copy has only in-frame clones and lacks some. The data show some 500,000 clones, with more than 9.5% seen just once and less than 0.06% held by the top ten. This CDR3 spans 13 amino acids. The J segment lost 7 bases and the V segment lost 5 bases, leaving 5 bases of the junction unmatched. CDR1 and CDR2 from the germline V gene are MGHRA and YSYEKL. The sequence was collected from a woman aged 18-30 years in good health. This chain connects TRBV4-1 to TRBJ2-7; 10 positions match TRBD1. Sequencing used naive CD4+ T cells from blood. This CDR3 is CASSTWTGGEQYV. For the CDR3, the DNA is TGCGCCAGCAGCACCTGGACAGGGGGAGAGCAGTACGTC.